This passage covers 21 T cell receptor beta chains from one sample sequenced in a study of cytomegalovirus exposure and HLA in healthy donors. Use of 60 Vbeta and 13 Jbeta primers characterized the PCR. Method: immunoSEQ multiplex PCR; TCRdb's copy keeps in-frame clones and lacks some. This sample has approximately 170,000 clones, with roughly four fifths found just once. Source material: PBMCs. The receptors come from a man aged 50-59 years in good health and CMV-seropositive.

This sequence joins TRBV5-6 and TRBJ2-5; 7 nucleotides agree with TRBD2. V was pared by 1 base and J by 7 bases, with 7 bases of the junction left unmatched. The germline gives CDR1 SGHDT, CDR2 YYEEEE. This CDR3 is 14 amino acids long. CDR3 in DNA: TGTGCCAGCAGCTTGTTCGGGTCGGGAGGGACCCAGTACTTC. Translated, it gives CASSLFGSGGTQYF. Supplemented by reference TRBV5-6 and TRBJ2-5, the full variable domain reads DAGVTQSPTHLIKTRGQQVTLRCSPKSGHDTVSWYQQALGQGPQFIFQYYEEEERQRGNFPDRFSGHQFPNYSSELNVNALLLGDSALYLCASSLFGSGGTQYFGPGTRLLVL.

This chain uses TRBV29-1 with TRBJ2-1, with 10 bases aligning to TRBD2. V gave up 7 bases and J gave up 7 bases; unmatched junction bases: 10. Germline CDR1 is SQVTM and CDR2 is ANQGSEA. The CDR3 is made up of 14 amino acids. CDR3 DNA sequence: TGCAGCGCCCCCCCTAGCGGGAGCGGGAATGAGCAGTTCTTC. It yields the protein CSAPPSGSGNEQFF.

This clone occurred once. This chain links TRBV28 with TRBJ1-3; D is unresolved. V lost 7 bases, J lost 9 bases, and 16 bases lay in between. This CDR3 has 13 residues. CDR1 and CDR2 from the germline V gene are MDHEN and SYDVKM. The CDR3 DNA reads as TGTGCCAGCACCTACGATACCCGGGGCACCATATATTTT. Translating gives CASTYDTRGTIYF.

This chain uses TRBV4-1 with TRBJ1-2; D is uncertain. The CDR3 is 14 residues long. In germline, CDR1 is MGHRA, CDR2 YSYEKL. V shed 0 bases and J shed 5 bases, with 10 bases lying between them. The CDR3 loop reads CASSQDPRSYGYTF. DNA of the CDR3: TGCGCCAGCAGCCAAGATCCCAGGTCTTATGGCTACACCTTC.

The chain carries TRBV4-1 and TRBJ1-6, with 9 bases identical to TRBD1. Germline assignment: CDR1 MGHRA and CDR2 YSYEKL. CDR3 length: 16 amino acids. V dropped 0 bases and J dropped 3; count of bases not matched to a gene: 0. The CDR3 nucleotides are TGCGCCAGCAGCCAAGAGACAGGGGGCTATAATTCACCCCTCCACTTT. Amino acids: CASSQETGGYNSPLHF.

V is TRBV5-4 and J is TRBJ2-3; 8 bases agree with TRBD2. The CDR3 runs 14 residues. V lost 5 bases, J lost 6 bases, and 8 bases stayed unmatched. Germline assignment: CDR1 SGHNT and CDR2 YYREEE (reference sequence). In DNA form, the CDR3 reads TGTGCCAGCAGGGACCCGACGGGAGGGGATACGCAGTATTTT. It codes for CASRDPTGGDTQYF.

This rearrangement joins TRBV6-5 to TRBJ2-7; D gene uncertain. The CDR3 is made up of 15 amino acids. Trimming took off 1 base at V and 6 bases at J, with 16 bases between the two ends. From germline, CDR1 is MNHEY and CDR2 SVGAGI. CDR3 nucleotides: TGTGCCAGCAGTTACTTTCGGGTACCCCGGGTCGAGCAGTACTTC. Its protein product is CASSYFRVPRVEQYF.

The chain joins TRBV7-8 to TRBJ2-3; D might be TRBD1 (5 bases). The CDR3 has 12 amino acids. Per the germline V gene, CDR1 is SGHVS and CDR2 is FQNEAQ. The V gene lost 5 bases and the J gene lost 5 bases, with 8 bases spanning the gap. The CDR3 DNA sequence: TGTGCCAGCAGCAAAACAGGAGATACGCAGTATTTT. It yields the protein CASSKTGDTQYF. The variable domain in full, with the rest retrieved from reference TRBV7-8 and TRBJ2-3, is GAGVSQSPRYKVAKRGQDVALRCDPISGHVSLFWYQQALGQGPEFLTYFQNEAQLDKSGLPSDRFFAERPEGSVSTLKIQRTQQEDSAVYLCASSKTGDTQYFGPGTRLTVL.

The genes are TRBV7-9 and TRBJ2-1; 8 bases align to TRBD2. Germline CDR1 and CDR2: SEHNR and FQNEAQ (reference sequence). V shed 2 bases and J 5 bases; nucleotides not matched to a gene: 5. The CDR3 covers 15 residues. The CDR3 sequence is CASSLLSGANNEQFF. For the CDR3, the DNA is TGTGCCAGCAGCTTACTTAGCGGGGCAAACAATGAGCAGTTCTTC.

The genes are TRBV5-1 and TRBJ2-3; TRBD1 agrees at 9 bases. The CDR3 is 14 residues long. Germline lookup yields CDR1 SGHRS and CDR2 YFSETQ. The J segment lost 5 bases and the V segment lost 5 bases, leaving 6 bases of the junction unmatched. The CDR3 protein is CASSVQGAGDTQYF. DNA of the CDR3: TGCGCCAGCAGTGTACAGGGGGCAGGAGATACGCAGTATTTT.

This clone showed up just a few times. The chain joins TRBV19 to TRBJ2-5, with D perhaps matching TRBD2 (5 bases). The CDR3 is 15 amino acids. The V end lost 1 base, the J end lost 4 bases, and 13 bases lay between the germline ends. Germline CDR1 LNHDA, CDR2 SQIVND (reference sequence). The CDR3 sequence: CASSIGGYRGETQYF. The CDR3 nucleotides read TGTGCCAGTAGTATAGGAGGGTATAGAGGAGAGACCCAGTACTTC. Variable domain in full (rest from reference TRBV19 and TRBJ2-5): DGGITQSPKYLFRKEGQNVTLSCEQNLNHDAMYWYRQDPGQGLRLIYYSQIVNDFQKGDIAEGYSVSREKKESFPLTVTSAQKNPTAFYLCASSIGGYRGETQYFGPGTRLLVL.

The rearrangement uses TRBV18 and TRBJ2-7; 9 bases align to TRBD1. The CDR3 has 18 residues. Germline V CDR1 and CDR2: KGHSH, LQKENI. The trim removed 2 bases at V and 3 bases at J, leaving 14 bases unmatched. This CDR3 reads CASSPMMGQGERVYEQYF. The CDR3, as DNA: TGTGCCAGCTCACCAATGATGGGACAGGGTGAGCGGGTCTACGAGCAGTACTTC.

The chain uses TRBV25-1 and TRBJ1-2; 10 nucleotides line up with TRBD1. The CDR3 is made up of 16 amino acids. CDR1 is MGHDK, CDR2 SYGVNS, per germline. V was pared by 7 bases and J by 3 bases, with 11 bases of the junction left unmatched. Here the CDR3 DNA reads TGTGCCAGCACCCAGTCCCGGACAGGGGGGGACTATGGCTACACCTTC. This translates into CASTQSRTGGDYGYTF.

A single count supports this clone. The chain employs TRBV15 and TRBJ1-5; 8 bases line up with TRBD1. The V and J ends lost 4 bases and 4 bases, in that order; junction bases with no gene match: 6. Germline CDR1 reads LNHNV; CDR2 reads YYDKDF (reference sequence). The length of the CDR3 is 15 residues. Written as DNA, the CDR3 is TGTGCCACCAGCATTAGACAGGGGAGGAATCAGCCCCAGCATTTT. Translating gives CATSIRQGRNQPQHF.

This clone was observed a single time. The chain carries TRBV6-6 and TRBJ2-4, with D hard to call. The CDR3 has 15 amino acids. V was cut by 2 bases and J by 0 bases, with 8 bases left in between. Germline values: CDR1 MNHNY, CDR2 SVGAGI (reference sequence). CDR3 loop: CASSYVSEAKNIQYF. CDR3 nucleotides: TGTGCCAGCAGTTACGTCAGTGAAGCCAAAAACATTCAGTACTTC.

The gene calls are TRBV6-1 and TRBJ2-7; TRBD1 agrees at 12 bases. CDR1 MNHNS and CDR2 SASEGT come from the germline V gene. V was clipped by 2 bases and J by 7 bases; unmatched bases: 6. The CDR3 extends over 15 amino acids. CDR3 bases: TGTGCCAGCAGTGAATTGGGGACAGGGGGCGTAGAGCAGTACTTC. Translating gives CASSELGTGGVEQYF.

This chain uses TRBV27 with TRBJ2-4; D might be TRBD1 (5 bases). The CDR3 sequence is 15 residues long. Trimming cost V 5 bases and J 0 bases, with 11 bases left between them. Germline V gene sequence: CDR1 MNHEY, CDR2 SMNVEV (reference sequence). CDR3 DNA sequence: TGTGCCAGCAGTGTAGACAGAGTAGCCAAAAACATTCAGTACTTC. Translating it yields CASSVDRVAKNIQYF.

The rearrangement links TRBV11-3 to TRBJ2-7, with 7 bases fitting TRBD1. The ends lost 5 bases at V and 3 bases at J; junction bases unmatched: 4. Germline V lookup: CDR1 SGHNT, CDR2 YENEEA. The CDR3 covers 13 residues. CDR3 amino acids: CASSPGQDYEQYF. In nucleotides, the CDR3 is TGTGCCAGCAGCCCCGGACAGGACTACGAGCAGTACTTC.

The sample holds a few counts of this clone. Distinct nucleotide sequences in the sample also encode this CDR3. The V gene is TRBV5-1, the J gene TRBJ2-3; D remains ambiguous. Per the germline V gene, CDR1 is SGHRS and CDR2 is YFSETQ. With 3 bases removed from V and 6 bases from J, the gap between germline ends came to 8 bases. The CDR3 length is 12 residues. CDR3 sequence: CASSSSADTQYF. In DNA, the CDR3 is TGCGCCAGCAGCTCTAGTGCCGATACGCAGTATTTT.

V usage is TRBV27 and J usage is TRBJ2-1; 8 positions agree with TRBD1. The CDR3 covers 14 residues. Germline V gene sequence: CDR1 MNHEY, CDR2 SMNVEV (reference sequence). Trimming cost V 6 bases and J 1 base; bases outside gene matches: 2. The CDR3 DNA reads TGTGCCAGCAGAAACAGGGGGTCCTACAATGAGCAGTTCTTC. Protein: CASRNRGSYNEQFF.

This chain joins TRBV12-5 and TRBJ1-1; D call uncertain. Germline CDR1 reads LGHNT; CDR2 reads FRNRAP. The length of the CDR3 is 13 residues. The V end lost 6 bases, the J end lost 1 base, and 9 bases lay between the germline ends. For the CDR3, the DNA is TGTGCTAGTGGGCCTGCAGAGAACACTGAAGCTTTCTTT. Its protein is CASGPAENTEAFF.